Following are 13 T cell receptor beta chains from one sample sequenced in a study of T-cell memory formation after mild COVID-19. TCRdb called the 5' RACE reads again in MiXCR, with one record for every CDR3 protein. Of 500,000 to 600,000 distinct CDR3 sequences listed, under 20% are singletons. Sequencing was done on a sample of PBMCs or a T cell subset sorted from them (not recorded which). Receptors originate from an adult woman who had mild COVID-19 (a few samples of this study predate the infection). Cell type and time point are not known.

This clonotype was counted between two and nine times. The chain links TRBV9 to TRBJ2-1; 10 bases are shared with TRBD2. The CDR3 is made up of 16 amino acids. CDR1 is SGDLS and CDR2 is YYNGEE in the germline V gene. The V and J ends lost 0 bases and 9 bases, in that order; junction bases with no gene match: 9. CDR3 region: CASSVVGTSVGREQFF. CDR3 nucleotide sequence: TGTGCCAGCAGCGTAGTAGGGACTAGCGTCGGTCGTGAGCAGTTCTTC.

J is TRBJ2-7 and V is TRBV12-3 or TRBV12-4, with 7 bases aligning to TRBD2. The junction had 8 bases not matched to a gene; V was cut back by 2 bases and J by 7 bases. The CDR3 runs to 14 residues. The CDR3 sequence: CASSLPGGSEEQYF. CDR3 coding DNA: TGTGCCAGCAGTTTACCGGGAGGTTCCGAGGAGCAGTACTTC.

In this sample, this clonotype turned up many times. CDR3 in DNA: TGTGCCAGCAGCCAACATCAGGGGACTAGCACAGATACGCAGTATTTT. It yields the protein CASSQHQGTSTDTQYF. The V call is TRBV3-1, the J call TRBJ2-3; D assignment may be TRBD1 or TRBD2 (6 bases each). The CDR3 is 16 residues long. Germline loops: CDR1 LGHDT, CDR2 YNNKEL (reference sequence). Trimming left V 2 bases short and J 0 bases short, with 12 bases between.

This clonotype turned up a few times. This sequence joins TRBV3-1 and TRBJ2-5; tentatively, D is TRBD1 or TRBD2 (5 bases each). The CDR3 has 11 residues. V shed 1 base and J shed 13 bases, with 10 bases lying between them. Germline CDR1 is LGHDT and CDR2 is YNNKEL (reference sequence). The CDR3 reads CASSQGDPTYF. The CDR3 coding sequence is TGTGCCAGCAGCCAAGGGGACCCCACGTACTTC.

This clonotype has a handful of counts. The gene calls are TRBV18 and TRBJ1-1; D is undetermined. Germline-derived CDR1 and CDR2 are KGHSH and LQKENI. This CDR3 has 12 residues. Trimming removed 0 bases at V and 5 bases at J, with 4 bases between. CDR3 protein: CASSPPQTEAFF. The CDR3 DNA reads as TGTGCCAGCTCACCACCACAAACTGAAGCTTTCTTT.

The chain recombines TRBV11-2 with TRBJ2-7; tentatively, D is TRBD2 (5 bases). CDR1 and CDR2 from the germline V gene are SGHAT and FQNNGV. V was pared by 2 bases and J by 9 bases, with 11 bases between. The CDR3 runs 12 residues. The CDR3 sequence is CASSLPGSAQYF. The CDR3 bases are TGTGCCAGCAGCTTACCGGGGTCTGCGCAGTACTTC.

The chain combines TRBV12-3 or TRBV12-4 with TRBJ2-6, with 10 bases lining up with TRBD2. The CDR3 covers 18 residues. Trimming cost V 6 bases and J 0 bases; bases outside gene matches: 8. The CDR3 nucleotides are TGTGCCAGCAGCCCCAGGACTAGCGGATACTCTGGGGCCAACGTCCTGACTTTC. Encoded protein: CASSPRTSGYSGANVLTF.

The chain combines TRBV24-1 with TRBJ2-5; TRBD1 matches 9 bases. This CDR3 has 15 residues. CDR1 and CDR2 from the germline V gene are KGHDR and SFDVKD. The ends lost 3 bases at V and 4 bases at J; junction bases unmatched: 5. Written as DNA, the CDR3 is TGTGCCACCAGTGATGAGACAGGGGGTGTAGAGACCCAGTACTTC. Amino acid sequence: CATSDETGGVETQYF.

This chain joins TRBV3-1 and TRBJ2-5; D may match TRBD1 or TRBD2 (5 bases each). CDR1 is LGHDT and CDR2 is YNNKEL in the germline V gene (reference sequence). The CDR3 extends over 14 amino acids. Trimming left V 4 bases short and J 5 bases short, with 14 bases between. This chain's CDR3 is CASSPSGTSETQYF. Written as DNA, the CDR3 is TGTGCCAGCAGCCCATCCGGGACGAGTGAGACCCAGTACTTC.

The genes are TRBV2 and TRBJ2-5; no definite D call. Germline assignment: CDR1 SNHLY and CDR2 FYNNEI. The V end was cut by 3 bases, the J end by 5 bases, with 7 bases between. The CDR3 runs 12 residues. The CDR3 is CASSEGRETQYF. The CDR3 DNA reads as TGTGCCAGCAGTGAGGGAAGGGAGACCCAGTACTTC.

This clonotype was seen only a few times. The chain couples TRBV6-7 to TRBJ2-1; D gene unclear. TRBV6-7 is reported as an ORF; its role is uncertain. V lost 2 bases and J lost 4, with 6 bases in between. The CDR3 contains 13 residues. CDR3 nucleotides: TGTGCCAGCAGTTACAAACCGTACAATGAGCAGTTCTTC. It codes for CASSYKPYNEQFF.

V is TRBV29-1 and J is TRBJ1-2, with a possible D match to TRBD1 (6 bases). Germline V gene lookup returns CDR1 SQVTM and CDR2 ANQGSEA. The CDR3 is made up of 11 amino acids. Trimming took off 5 bases at V and 6 bases at J, with 10 bases between the two ends. CDR3 coding DNA: TGCAGCGTTTCGGGGGGCGATGGCTACACCTTC. This codes for CSVSGGDGYTF.

This clonotype showed up just a few times. The V and J genes are TRBV4-2 and TRBJ2-7; no definite D call. V was trimmed by 0 bases and J by 3 bases, leaving 12 bases between them. This CDR3 is built from 15 residues. Looked up from germline, CDR1 is LGHNA and CDR2 is YNFKEQ. CDR3 DNA sequence: TGTGCCAGCAGCCAAGACTACGGAAGAAGCTACGAGCAGTACTTC. Translated, it gives CASSQDYGRSYEQYF.